This T cell receptor beta chain stems from a study of cytomegalovirus exposure and HLA in healthy donors. Study-wide context: Membership in the Caucasian-associated ancestry cluster was found for 75% to 90% of approximately 430 genotyped donors.

The PCR used 60 Vbeta and 13 Jbeta primers. Profiling relied on immunoSEQ multiplex PCR, and the TCRdb table lists in-frame clones only, not all of them. The sample records approximately 150,000 clones, approximately 80% being singletons. The donors were healthy bone marrow donors. In regard to this clone: Antigen specificity is unknown.

General study points: Presence/absence analyses assumed roughly uniform sequencing depth across donors. CMV serostatus was the only immune exposure information that was available.

This CDR3 has 15 residues. Germline V gives CDR1 LNHDA, CDR2 SQIVND (reference sequence). Trimming took 3 bases from V and 8 from J; bases not matched to a gene: 8. The chain links TRBV19 to TRBJ2-1; 9 bases align to TRBD1. Material for sequencing was PBMCs. This receptor was taken from a male donor in good health and CMV-seronegative. The CDR3 loop reads CASSMRPRQGDEQFF. The DNA for the CDR3 is TGTGCCAGTAGTATGAGACCCCGACAGGGGGATGAGCAGTTCTTC.